These 16 T cell receptor beta chains share one sample of origin, sequenced in a study of shared clonotypes between healthy human individuals. Terminally differentiated effector memory CD45RA+ cells were excluded by CCR7 positive selection of CD45RO-negative cells. The assay was immunoSEQ multiplex PCR, and TCRdb's table has in-frame clones only and misses some. The repertoire consists of about 2.1 million clones, with 85% to 95% occurring once and the leading ten covering roughly 1.7%. The sequenced sample was naive CD8+ T cells from PBMCs. These receptors came from a young man in good health. Some clones in this sample may be carry-over from other donors' samples.

V and J are TRBV27 and TRBJ2-1, with D perhaps being TRBD1 or TRBD2 (5 bases each). The germline V gene has CDR1 MNHEY and CDR2 SMNVEV (reference sequence). The CDR3 spans 18 residues. Trimming took off 1 base at V and 4 bases at J, with 20 bases between the two ends. CDR3 sequence (DNA): TGTGCCAGCAGTTTATGGGCAGTCGGGACCCCTACTTACAATGAGCAGTTCTTC. This codes for CASSLWAVGTPTYNEQFF.

V usage is TRBV14 and J usage is TRBJ1-2; D is undetermined. The CDR3 loop spans 12 amino acids. V was pared by 2 bases and J by 14 bases, with 15 bases between. Looked up from germline, CDR1 is SGHDN and CDR2 is FVKESK. The CDR3 DNA reads TGTGCCAGCAGCCAAACGGACGGAGACGTTACCTTC. Encoded protein: CASSQTDGDVTF.

On this clone itself: A much larger clone differs by one base, so this may be a read error. Distinct nucleotide sequences in the sample also encode this CDR3. V gene TRBV6-6 combines with J gene TRBJ2-7; unclear D gene. The CDR3 is made up of 11 amino acids. V dropped 4 bases and J dropped 3 bases, with 4 bases sitting between them. Germline loops: CDR1 MNHNY, CDR2 SVGAGI (reference sequence). The CDR3 sequence: CASSFGYEQYF. In DNA, the CDR3 is TGTGCCAGCAGTTTCGGCTACGAGCAGTACTTC.

Comments on this clone: Other DNA sequences of this sample code for an identical CDR3. The genes are TRBV27 and TRBJ2-2; no firm D call. The germline V and J ends were trimmed by 2 bases and 4 bases, with 14 bases remaining between them. Germline V gives CDR1 MNHEY, CDR2 SMNVEV (reference sequence). This CDR3 region has 16 residues. The CDR3 DNA reads TGTGCCAGCAGTTTACTATCGCCCCGAGGCACCGGGGAGCTGTTTTTT. It translates to CASSLLSPRGTGELFF.

The chain combines TRBV7-6 with TRBJ2-2; 7 nucleotides match TRBD2. Germline CDR1 and CDR2: SGHVS and FNYEAQ. The ends lost 1 base at V and 9 bases at J; junction bases unmatched: 11. The CDR3 spans 16 residues. The DNA for the CDR3 is TGTGCCAGCAGCTTAGAACCTAGCGGCCAAGGACGGGAGCTGTTTTTT. Encoded protein: CASSLEPSGQGRELFF.

The V gene is TRBV9, the J gene TRBJ2-5; D is perhaps TRBD2 (6 bases). CDR3 size: 14 residues. Germline V gives CDR1 SGDLS, CDR2 YYNGEE. V was clipped by 4 bases and J by 1 base, with 11 bases between them. This chain's CDR3 is CASSPRDFQETQYF. CDR3 nucleotides: TGTGCCAGCAGCCCACGGGACTTCCAAGAGACCCAGTACTTC.

Of note for this clone: Additional DNA sequences in this sample encode the identical CDR3. The chain couples TRBV27 to TRBJ2-1; the match to TRBD2 covers 9 bases. The V segment lost 2 bases and the J segment 2 bases; nucleotides outside the gene matches: 1. Germline V gene lookup returns CDR1 MNHEY and CDR2 SMNVEV (reference sequence). This CDR3 is built from 15 residues. The CDR3, as DNA: TGTGCCAGCAGTTTACTAGCGGGAACCTACAATGAGCAGTTCTTC. It yields the protein CASSLLAGTYNEQFF.

The rearrangement uses TRBV29-1 and TRBJ2-1; no clear D gene. The V gene's germline CDR1 is SQVTM and CDR2 ANQGSEA. The CDR3 runs to 13 residues. Trimming stripped 5 bases from V and 5 bases from J, with 13 bases between. The CDR3 DNA sequence: TGCAGCGTTATTCGGTTGATTGACAATGAGCAGTTCTTC. It specifies CSVIRLIDNEQFF.

This chain links TRBV13 with TRBJ2-1, with D possibly being TRBD2 (7 bases). Trimming removed 4 bases at V and 2 bases at J, with 15 bases between. The CDR3 has 16 residues. The V gene's germline CDR1 is PRHDT and CDR2 FYEKMQ (reference sequence). The CDR3, as DNA: TGTGCCAGCAGCTCGGGGGGCCTAGAAGCCTACAATGAGCAGTTCTTC. Protein sequence: CASSSGGLEAYNEQFF. The full variable domain, completed using reference TRBV13 and TRBJ2-1, is AAGVIQSPRHLIKEKRETATLKCYPIPRHDTVYWYQQGPGQDPQFLISFYEKMQSDKGSIPDRFSAQQFSDYHSELNMSSLELGDSALYFCASSSGGLEAYNEQFFGPGTRLTVL.

The V gene is TRBV19, the J gene TRBJ2-3; TRBD2 matches 8 bases. The CDR3 totals 16 residues. Germline CDR1 and CDR2: LNHDA and SQIVND (reference sequence). J was trimmed by 4 bases and V by 6 bases; bases with no gene match: 12. The CDR3 bases are TGTGCCAGTAGGTCGTTGATGGGACTAGTCGCAGATACGCAGTATTTT. It yields the protein CASRSLMGLVADTQYF.

The chain is built from TRBV6-1 and TRBJ1-1; a possible D gene is TRBD1 (5 bases). This CDR3 is built from 16 residues. The V and J ends lost 2 bases and 6 bases respectively, with 19 bases between them. CDR1 is MNHNS, CDR2 SASEGT, per germline. The CDR3 is CASSERWGSALPEAFF. The CDR3 nucleotides read TGTGCCAGCAGTGAAAGATGGGGCAGCGCCCTCCCTGAAGCTTTCTTT.

V gene TRBV5-1 combines with J gene TRBJ2-1; 7 nucleotides agree with TRBD2. Germline assignment: CDR1 SGHRS and CDR2 YFSETQ. The CDR3 has 15 residues. V lost 3 bases, J lost 8 bases, and 11 bases stayed unmatched. CDR3 in amino acids: CASSSSGIVSDEQFF. CDR3 nucleotide sequence: TGCGCCAGCAGCTCGAGCGGGATAGTGAGCGATGAGCAGTTCTTC.

The rearrangement links TRBV19 to TRBJ2-1; D remains ambiguous. Trimming shortened V by 0 bases and J by 4 bases, and 19 bases separated the two germline ends. CDR1 is LNHDA and CDR2 is SQIVND in the germline V gene (reference sequence). This CDR3 spans 18 amino acids. This CDR3 is CASSIDPPWGIGYNEQFF. The CDR3 coding sequence is TGTGCCAGTAGTATAGACCCCCCTTGGGGAATAGGTTACAATGAGCAGTTCTTC. Based on the CDR3 plus reference TRBV19 and TRBJ2-1, the full variable domain is DGGITQSPKYLFRKEGQNVTLSCEQNLNHDAMYWYRQDPGQGLRLIYYSQIVNDFQKGDIAEGYSVSREKKESFPLTVTSAQKNPTAFYLCASSIDPPWGIGYNEQFFGPGTRLTVL.

The chain combines TRBV7-8 with TRBJ2-5; 9 bases align to TRBD1. J lost 5 bases, V lost 4 bases, and 14 bases had no gene match. There are 17 residues in the CDR3. Germline-derived CDR1 and CDR2 are SGHVS and FQNEAQ. CDR3 protein: CASSWPAEGQGLETQYF. Written as DNA, the CDR3 is TGTGCCAGCAGCTGGCCCGCGGAGGGACAGGGCTTGGAGACCCAGTACTTC. The whole variable domain, filled in from reference TRBV7-8 and TRBJ2-5, reads GAGVSQSPRYKVAKRGQDVALRCDPISGHVSLFWYQQALGQGPEFLTYFQNEAQLDKSGLPSDRFFAERPEGSVSTLKIQRTQQEDSAVYLCASSWPAEGQGLETQYFGPGTRLLVL.

This chain joins TRBV9 and TRBJ2-7, with D perhaps matching TRBD1 or TRBD2 (5 bases each). Germline CDR1 and CDR2: SGDLS and YYNGEE. The CDR3 is made up of 17 amino acids. V was clipped by 0 bases and J by 0 bases, with 16 bases between them. CDR3 loop: CASSVGLGTRSSYEQYF. CDR3 coding DNA: TGTGCCAGCAGCGTAGGCCTCGGGACCCGCAGCTCCTACGAGCAGTACTTC.

This rearrangement joins TRBV6-1 to TRBJ2-1; D is undetermined. With 5 bases removed from V and 8 bases from J, the gap between germline ends came to 19 bases. Germline lookup yields CDR1 MNHNS and CDR2 SASEGT. The CDR3 covers 15 residues. The CDR3 loop reads CASSSLDRVGDEQFF. CDR3 DNA sequence: TGTGCCAGCAGTTCTCTAGATCGGGTGGGCGATGAGCAGTTCTTC.